This T cell receptor beta chain was observed in a study of blood T cells in healthy people across ages. Turning to this clonotype: Antigen unknown.

Next came a second PCR, run for about 6 to 11 cycles, which used a sample-barcoded 5' primer along with a J-beta primer mix. MiXCR, run by TCRdb on the 5' RACE reads, gives a single entry per CDR3 protein. The sample has about 970,000 distinct CDR3 sequences, roughly 51% seen once. Overall study findings and caveats: Diversity estimated from one million T cells was considered an underestimate. It was not known whether donors were CMV positive (a possible confounder of expanded clonotype changes).

For every donor, a draw yielded 9.5 to 10 milliliters of peripheral blood. Germline lookup yields CDR1 DFQATT and CDR2 SNEGSKA (reference sequence). Germline trimming cut 0 bases from V and 5 bases from J; bases unmatched to any gene: 14. The CDR3 has 17 residues. The V gene is TRBV20-1, the J gene TRBJ2-5; 8 bases agree with TRBD2. Sequencing was done on a sample of blood. The receptor was isolated from an older woman in good health. The chain's CDR3 is CSARDLPGLVDRETQYF. The CDR3 region has the DNA TGCAGTGCTAGAGATTTGCCGGGACTAGTCGATCGTGAGACCCAGTACTTC.